This T cell receptor beta chain was observed in a study of a mutant IDH1 vaccine in newly diagnosed glioma. Here immunoSEQ multiplex PCR was the method, and the copy in TCRdb shows in-frame clones only, minus some. The sample yields about 84,000 clones, approximately 75% seen once. This clone was counted only a few times. As yet, its antigen is unknown. The CDR3 covers 16 residues. The V gene's germline CDR1 is SGHNT and CDR2 YYREEE (reference sequence). V was pared by 5 bases and J by 2 bases, with 11 bases of the junction left unmatched. Time point noted: week 47, end of study. Topical imiquimod was applied with each vaccine dose, which held 300 ug of mutant IDH1 20-mer peptide.

The chain couples TRBV5-4 to TRBJ2-5; 8 bases match TRBD2. The sequences come from PBMCs, collected from a glioma patient whose treatment included an IDH1 peptide vaccine. This TCR was sampled from a man between 35 and 55 years old with glioma. DNA for the CDR3: TGTGCCAGCAGGACTCGGGTTAGCGGGGTTCAAGAGACCCAGTACTTC. The encoded protein is CASRTRVSGVQETQYF.